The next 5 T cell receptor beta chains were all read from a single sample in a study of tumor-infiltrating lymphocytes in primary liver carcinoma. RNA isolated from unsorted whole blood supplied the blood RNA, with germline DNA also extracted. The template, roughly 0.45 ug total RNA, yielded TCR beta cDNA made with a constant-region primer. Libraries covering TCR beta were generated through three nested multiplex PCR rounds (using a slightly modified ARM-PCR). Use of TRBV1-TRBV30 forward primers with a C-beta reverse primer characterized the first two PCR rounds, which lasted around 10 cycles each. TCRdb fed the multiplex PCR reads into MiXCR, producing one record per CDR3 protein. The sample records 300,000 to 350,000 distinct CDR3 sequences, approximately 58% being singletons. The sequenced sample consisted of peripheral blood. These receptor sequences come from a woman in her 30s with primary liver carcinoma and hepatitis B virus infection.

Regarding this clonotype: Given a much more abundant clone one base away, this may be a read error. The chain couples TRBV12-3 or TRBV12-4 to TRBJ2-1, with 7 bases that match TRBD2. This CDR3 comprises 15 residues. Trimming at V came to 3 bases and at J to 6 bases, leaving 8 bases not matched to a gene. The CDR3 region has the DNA TGTGCCAGCAGTTTCAGTGCTAGCGGACCCAATGAGCAGTTCTTC. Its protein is CASSFSASGPNEQFF.

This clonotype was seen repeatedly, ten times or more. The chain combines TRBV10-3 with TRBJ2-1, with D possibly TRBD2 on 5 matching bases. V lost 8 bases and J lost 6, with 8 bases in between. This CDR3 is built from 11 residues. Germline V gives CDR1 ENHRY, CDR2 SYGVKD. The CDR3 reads CAIGSTNEQFF. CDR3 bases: TGTGCCATCGGGAGTACCAATGAGCAGTTCTTC.

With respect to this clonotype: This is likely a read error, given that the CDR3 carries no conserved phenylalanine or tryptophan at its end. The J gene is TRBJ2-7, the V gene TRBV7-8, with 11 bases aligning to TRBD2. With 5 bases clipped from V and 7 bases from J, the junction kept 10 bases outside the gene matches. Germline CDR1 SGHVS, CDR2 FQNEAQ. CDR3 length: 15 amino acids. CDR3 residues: CASSRTSGSPGEQYL. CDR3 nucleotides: TGTGCCAGCAGCCGTACTAGCGGGAGCCCCGGGGAGCAGTACTTG.

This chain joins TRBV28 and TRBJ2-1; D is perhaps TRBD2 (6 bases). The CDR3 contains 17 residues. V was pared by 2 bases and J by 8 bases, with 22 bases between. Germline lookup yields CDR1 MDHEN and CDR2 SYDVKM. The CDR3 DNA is TGTGCCAGCAGTTTAGTGACTAGGGCGCGGGGTGGGGATGAGCAGTTCTTC. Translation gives CASSLVTRARGGDEQFF. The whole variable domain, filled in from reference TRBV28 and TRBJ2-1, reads DVKVTQSSRYLVKRTGEKVFLECVQDMDHENMFWYRQDPGLGLRLIYFSYDVKMKEKGDIPEGYSVSREKKERFSLILESASTNQTSMYLCASSLVTRARGGDEQFFGPGTRLTVL.

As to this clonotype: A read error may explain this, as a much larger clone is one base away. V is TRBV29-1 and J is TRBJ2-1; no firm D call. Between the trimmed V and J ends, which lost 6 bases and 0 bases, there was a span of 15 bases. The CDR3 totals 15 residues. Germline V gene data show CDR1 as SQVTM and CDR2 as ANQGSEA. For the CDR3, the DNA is TGCAGCGTCCCCCGGTTAGGCGGCTCCTACAATGAGCAGTTCTTC. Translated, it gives CSVPRLGGSYNEQFF.